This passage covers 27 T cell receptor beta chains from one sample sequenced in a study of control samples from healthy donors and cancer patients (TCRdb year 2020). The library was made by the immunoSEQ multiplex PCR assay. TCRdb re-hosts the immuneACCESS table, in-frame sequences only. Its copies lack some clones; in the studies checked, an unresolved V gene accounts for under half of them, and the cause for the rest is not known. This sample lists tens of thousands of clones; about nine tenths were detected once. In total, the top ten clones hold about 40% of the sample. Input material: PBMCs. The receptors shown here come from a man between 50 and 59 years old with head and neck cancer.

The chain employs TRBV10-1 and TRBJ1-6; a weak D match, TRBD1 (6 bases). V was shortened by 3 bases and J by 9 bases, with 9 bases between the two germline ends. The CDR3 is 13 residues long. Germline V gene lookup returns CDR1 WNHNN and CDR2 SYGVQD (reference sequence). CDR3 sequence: CASSDQGTSPLHF. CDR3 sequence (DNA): TGCGCCAGCAGTGACCAGGGGACTTCACCCCTCCACTTT.

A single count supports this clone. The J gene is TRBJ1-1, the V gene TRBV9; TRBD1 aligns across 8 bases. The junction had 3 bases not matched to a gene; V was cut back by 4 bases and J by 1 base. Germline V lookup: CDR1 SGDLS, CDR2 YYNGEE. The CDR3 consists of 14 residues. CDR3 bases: TGTGCCAGCAGCCCAGGGGGCGCGAACACTGAAGCTTTCTTT. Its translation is CASSPGGANTEAFF.

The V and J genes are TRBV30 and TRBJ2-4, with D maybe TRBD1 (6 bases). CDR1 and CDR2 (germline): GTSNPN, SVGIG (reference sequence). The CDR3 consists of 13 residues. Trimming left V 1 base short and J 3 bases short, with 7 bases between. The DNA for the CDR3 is TGTGCCTGGAGTGGAGGGGGCAAAAACATTCAGTACTTC. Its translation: CAWSGGGKNIQYF. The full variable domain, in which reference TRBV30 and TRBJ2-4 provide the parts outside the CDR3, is SQTIHQWPATLVQPVGSPLSLECTVEGTSNPNLYWYRQAAGRGLQLLFYSVGIGQISSEVPQNLSASRPQDRQFILSSKKLLLSDSGFYLCAWSGGGKNIQYFGAGTRLSVL.

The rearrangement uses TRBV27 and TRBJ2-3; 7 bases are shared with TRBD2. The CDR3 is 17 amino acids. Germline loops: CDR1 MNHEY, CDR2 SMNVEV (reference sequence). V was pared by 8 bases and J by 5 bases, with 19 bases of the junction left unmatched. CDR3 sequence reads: CASGSADGGSRGDTQYF. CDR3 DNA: TGTGCCAGCGGTTCCGCGGACGGCGGGAGCAGAGGAGATACGCAGTATTTT.

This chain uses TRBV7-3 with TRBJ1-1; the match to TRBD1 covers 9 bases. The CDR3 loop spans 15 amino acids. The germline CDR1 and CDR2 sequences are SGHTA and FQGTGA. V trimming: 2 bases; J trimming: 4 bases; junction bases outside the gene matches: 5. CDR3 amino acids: CASSLLGQGLTEAFF. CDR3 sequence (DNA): TGTGCCAGCAGCTTACTCGGACAGGGGCTCACTGAAGCTTTCTTT.

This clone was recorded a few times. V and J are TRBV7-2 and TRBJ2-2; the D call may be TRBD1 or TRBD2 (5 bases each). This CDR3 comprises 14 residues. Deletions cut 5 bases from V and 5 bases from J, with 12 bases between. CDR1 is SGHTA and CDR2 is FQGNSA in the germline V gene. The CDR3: CASSPRGATGELFF. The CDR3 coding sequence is TGTGCCAGCAGCCCCCGAGGGGCTACCGGGGAGCTGTTTTTT. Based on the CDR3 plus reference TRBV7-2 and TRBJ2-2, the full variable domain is GAGVSQSPSNKVTEKGKDVELRCDPISGHTALYWYRQSLGQGLEFLIYFQGNSAPDKSGLPSDRFSAERTGGSVSTLTIQRTQQEDSAVYLCASSPRGATGELFFGEGSRLTVL.

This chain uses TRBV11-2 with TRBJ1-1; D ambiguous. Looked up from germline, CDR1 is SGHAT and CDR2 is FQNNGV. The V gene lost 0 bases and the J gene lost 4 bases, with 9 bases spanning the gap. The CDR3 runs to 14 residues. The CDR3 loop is CASSLDPRATEAFF. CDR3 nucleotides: TGTGCCAGCAGCTTAGATCCGAGGGCCACTGAAGCTTTCTTT.

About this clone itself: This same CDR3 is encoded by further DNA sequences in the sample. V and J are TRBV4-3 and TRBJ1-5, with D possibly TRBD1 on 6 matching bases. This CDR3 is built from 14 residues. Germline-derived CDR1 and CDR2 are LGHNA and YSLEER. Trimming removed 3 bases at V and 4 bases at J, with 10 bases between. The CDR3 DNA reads TGCGCCAGCAGCCAGGGCAGGGGAAATCAGCCCCAGCATTTT. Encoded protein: CASSQGRGNQPQHF.

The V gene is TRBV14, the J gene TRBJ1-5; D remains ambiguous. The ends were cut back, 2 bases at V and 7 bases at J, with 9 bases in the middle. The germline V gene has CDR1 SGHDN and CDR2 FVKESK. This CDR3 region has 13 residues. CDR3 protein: CASSQSAAQPQHF. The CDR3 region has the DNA TGTGCCAGCAGCCAATCAGCTGCGCAGCCCCAGCATTTT.

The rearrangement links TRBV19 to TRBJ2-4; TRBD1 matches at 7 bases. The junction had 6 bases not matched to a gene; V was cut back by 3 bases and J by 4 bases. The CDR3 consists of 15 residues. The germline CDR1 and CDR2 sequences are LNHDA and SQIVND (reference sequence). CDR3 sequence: CASSMKGGEKNIQYF. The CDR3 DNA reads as TGTGCCAGTAGTATGAAAGGGGGCGAAAAAAACATTCAGTACTTC.

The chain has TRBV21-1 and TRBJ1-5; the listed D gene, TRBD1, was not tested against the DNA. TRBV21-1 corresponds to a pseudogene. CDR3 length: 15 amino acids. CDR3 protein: CASSKVRTGGQPQHF. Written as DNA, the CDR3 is TGTGCCAGCAGCAAAGTTAGGACAGGAGGCCAGCCCCAGCATTTT.

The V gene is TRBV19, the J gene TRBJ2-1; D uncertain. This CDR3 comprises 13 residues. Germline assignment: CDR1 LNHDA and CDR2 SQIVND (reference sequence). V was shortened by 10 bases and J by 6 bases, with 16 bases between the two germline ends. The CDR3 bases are TGTGCCACTCGTCTTGCATCGGGCAATGAGCAGTTCTTC. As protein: CATRLASGNEQFF. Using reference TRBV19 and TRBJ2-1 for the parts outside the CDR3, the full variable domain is DGGITQSPKYLFRKEGQNVTLSCEQNLNHDAMYWYRQDPGQGLRLIYYSQIVNDFQKGDIAEGYSVSREKKESFPLTVTSAQKNPTAFYLCATRLASGNEQFFGPGTRLTVL.

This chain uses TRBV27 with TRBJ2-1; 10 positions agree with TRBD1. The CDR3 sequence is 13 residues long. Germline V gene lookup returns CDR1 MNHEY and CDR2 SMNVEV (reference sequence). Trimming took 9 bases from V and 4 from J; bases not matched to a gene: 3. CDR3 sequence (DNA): TGTGCCAGTACGGGACAGGGGTACAATGAGCAGTTCTTC. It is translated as CASTGQGYNEQFF.

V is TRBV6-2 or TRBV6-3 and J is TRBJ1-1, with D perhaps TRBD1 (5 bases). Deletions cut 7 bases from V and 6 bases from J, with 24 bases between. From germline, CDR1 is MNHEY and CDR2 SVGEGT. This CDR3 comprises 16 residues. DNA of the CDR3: TGTGCCAGCACCCCTAGCCCCAGGGCCGGGAGCGCTGAAGCTTTCTTT. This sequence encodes CASTPSPRAGSAEAFF.

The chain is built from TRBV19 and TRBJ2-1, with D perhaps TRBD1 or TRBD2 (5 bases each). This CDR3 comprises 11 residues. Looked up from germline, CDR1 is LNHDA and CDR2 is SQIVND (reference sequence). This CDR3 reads CASRGEDEQFF. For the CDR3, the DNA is TGTGCTTCGAGGGGCGAGGATGAGCAGTTCTTC.

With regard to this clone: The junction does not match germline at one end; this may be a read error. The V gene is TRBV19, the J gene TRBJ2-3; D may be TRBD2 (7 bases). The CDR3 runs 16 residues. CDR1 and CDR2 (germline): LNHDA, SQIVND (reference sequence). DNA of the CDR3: TGTGCCAGTAGTATAGACGCGGGGGCGCGCACGGATACGCAGTATTTT. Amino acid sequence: CASSIDAGARTDTQYF.

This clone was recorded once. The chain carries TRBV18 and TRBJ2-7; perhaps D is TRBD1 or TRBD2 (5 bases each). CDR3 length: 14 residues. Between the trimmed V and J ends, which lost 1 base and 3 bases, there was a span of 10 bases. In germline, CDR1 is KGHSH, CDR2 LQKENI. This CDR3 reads CASSPRQGDYEQYF. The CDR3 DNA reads TGTGCCAGCTCACCACGTCAGGGAGACTACGAGCAGTACTTC.

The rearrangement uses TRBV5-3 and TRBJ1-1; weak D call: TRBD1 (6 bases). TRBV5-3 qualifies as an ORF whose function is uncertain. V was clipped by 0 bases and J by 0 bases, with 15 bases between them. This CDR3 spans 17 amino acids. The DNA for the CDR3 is TGTGCCAGAAGCTTGGTATGCCCCCCAGGGGTGAACACTGAAGCTTTCTTT. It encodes CARSLVCPPGVNTEAFF.

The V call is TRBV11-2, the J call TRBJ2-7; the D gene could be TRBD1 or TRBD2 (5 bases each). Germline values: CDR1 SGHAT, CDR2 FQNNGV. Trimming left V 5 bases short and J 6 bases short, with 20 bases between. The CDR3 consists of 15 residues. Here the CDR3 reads CASSPTGLSHREQYF. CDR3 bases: TGTGCCAGCAGCCCCACGGGGCTTTCACACCGCGAGCAGTACTTC.

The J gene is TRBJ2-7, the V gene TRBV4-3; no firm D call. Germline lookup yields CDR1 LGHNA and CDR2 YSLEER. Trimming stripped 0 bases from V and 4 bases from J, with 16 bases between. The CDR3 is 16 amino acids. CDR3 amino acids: CASSQDWSQQPYEQYF. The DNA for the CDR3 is TGCGCCAGCAGCCAAGATTGGTCGCAACAGCCTTACGAGCAGTACTTC.

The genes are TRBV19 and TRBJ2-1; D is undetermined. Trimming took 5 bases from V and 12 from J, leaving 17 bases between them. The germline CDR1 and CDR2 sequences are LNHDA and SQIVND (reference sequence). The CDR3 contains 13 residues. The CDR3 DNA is TGTGCCAGTAGTCAACCCCCGCCCGCCAGGCAGTTCTTC. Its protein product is CASSQPPPARQFF. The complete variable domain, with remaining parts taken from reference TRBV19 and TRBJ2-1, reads DGGITQSPKYLFRKEGQNVTLSCEQNLNHDAMYWYRQDPGQGLRLIYYSQIVNDFQKGDIAEGYSVSREKKESFPLTVTSAQKNPTAFYLCASSQPPPARQFFGPGTRLTVL.

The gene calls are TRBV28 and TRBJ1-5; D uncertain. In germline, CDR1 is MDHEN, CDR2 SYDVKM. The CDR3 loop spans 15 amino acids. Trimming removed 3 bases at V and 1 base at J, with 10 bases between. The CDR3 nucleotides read TGTGCCAGCAGTTTTTCGGGTTCCAGCAATCAGCCCCAGCATTTT. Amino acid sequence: CASSFSGSSNQPQHF.

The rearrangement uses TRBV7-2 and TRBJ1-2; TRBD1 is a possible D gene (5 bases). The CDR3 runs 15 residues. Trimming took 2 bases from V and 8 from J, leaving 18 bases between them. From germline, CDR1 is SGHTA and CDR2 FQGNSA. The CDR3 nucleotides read TGTGCCAGCAGCTTATCGGGCAGGGCCCTCTCGGGCTACACCTTC. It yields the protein CASSLSGRALSGYTF.

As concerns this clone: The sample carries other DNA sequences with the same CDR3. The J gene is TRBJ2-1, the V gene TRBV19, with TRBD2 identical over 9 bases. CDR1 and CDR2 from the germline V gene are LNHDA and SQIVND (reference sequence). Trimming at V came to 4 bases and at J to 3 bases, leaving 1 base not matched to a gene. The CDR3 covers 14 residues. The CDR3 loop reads CASSSGGDYNEQFF. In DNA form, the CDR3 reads TGTGCCAGTAGTAGCGGGGGGGACTACAATGAGCAGTTCTTC.

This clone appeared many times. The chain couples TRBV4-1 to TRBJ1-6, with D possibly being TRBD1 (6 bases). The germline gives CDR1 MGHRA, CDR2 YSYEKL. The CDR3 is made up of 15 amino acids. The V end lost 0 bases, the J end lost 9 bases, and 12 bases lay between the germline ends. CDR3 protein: CASSQEHRVGSPLHF. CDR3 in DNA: TGCGCCAGCAGCCAAGAGCACAGGGTTGGTTCACCCCTCCACTTT.

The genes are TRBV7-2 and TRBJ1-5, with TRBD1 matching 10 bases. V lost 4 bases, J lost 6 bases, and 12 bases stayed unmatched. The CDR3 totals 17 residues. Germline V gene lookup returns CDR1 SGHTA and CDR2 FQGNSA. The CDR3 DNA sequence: TGTGCCAGCAGCTCCCCCCCGACAGGGGGCGCGTTTCAGCCCCAGCATTTT. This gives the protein CASSSPPTGGAFQPQHF.

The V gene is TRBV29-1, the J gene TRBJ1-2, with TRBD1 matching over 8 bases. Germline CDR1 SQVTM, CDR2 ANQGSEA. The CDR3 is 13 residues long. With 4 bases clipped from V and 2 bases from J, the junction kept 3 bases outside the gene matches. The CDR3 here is CSVARTGNYGYTF. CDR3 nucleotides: TGCAGCGTTGCCCGGACAGGGAACTATGGCTACACCTTC.